The clone carrying this TCR beta chain was seen many times. Antigen: not known. With a much larger clone just one base away, this may be a read error. The data originate from a study of prognosis after radiotherapy for stage I lung cancer. Germline-derived CDR1 and CDR2 are DFQATT and SNEGSKA (reference sequence). V was pared by 1 base and J by 4 bases, with 5 bases of the junction left unmatched. The CDR3 spans 16 residues. Patients were all node-negative on CT and PET/CT, lacking prior chemotherapy, radiotherapy or other malignancies. The study amplified the TCR beta CDR3 region from genomic DNA. This amplification was carried out by two rounds of multiplex PCR. Round one of PCR was performed, and it used primers specific to each TRBV and TRBJ gene. TCRdb ran MiXCR on the multiplex PCR reads and lists one entry per CDR3 protein. This table has some 15,000 distinct CDR3 sequences, 50% to 65% appearing once.

Findings of the study overall: Unique TCR clones declined after stereotactic body radiation therapy, from a median about 10,000 to 6,900.

The TCR comes from a donor at least 50 years old with non-small cell lung cancer. The gene calls are TRBV20-1 and TRBJ2-1; 12 bases line up with TRBD2. The sequencing used PBMCs, collected before or after stereotactic body radiation therapy (not recorded which). The CDR3 sequence: CSARGGLAGGYNEQFF. The CDR3 DNA reads as TGCAGTGCTAGAGGGGGGCTAGCGGGAGGGTACAATGAGCAGTTCTTC.